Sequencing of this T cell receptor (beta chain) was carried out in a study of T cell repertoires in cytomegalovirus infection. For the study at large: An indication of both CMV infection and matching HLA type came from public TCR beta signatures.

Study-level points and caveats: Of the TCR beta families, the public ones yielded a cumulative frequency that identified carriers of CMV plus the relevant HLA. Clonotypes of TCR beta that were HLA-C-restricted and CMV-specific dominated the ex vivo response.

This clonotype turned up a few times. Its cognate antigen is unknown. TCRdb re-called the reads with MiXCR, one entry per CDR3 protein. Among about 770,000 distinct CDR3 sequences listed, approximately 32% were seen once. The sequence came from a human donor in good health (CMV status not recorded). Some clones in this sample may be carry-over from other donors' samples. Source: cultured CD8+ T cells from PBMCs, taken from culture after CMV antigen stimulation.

DNA for the CDR3: TGTGCCAGCAGCTTAGCTGGTTCAGTAGGAAATCAGCCCCAGCATTTT. It is translated as CASSLAGSVGNQPQHF. The chain carries TRBV7-9 and TRBJ1-5; D is ambiguous. The V end lost 0 bases, the J end lost 4 bases, and 13 bases lay between the germline ends. The CDR3 has 16 amino acids. The germline V gene encodes CDR1 SEHNR and CDR2 FQNEAQ (reference sequence).